This T cell receptor beta chain was sequenced in a study of B cell selection in AIRE deficiency. Germline CDR1 is SGHTA and CDR2 is FQGNSA. With V trimmed by 5 bases and J by 4 bases, 5 bases remained unmatched. This CDR3 is 14 amino acids long. Study-level findings and limits: Healthy Tconv contained around two fifths of shared healthy Treg sequences; only TCRbeta sequenced. Patient Tconv and Treg cells showed healthy-like TCRBV usage, CDR3 length, diversity. Approximately 33% of healthy-shared Treg TCRbeta sequences appeared in patient Tconv cells.

In the source study's methods: Pooled Tregs gave some 61,000 patient and 9.56x10^4 donor TCRbeta sequences. The data were produced by immunoSEQ multiplex PCR, yet TCRdb's version contains in-frame clones alone and is incomplete. The V and J calls and clone size come from that table; D and trimming were worked out from the DNA. The sample consists of under 20,000 clones, just over 90% of them appearing once. About this clone itself: Its antigen is not known.

Sorted regulatory T cells were CD4-positive, CD25-high and CD127-low or negative. This rearrangement joins TRBV7-2 to TRBJ2-5; 9 nucleotides line up with TRBD2. The specimen sequenced was CD4+CD25+ Tregs sorted from PBMCs. The source is a human donor in good health. The CDR3 protein is CASSAGLAVETQYF. CDR3 nucleotide sequence: TGTGCCAGCAGCGCGGGACTAGCAGTAGAGACCCAGTACTTC.